This is a list of T cell receptor beta chains from one sample in a study of technical replicates of blood from a few donors. Method: immunoSEQ multiplex PCR; TCRdb's copy keeps in-frame clones and lacks some. The table includes 80,000 to 85,000 clones, 89% detected once. The sequenced sample consisted of T cells isolated from PBMCs. These receptors originate from a human donor in good health. Each CDR3 is given with its conserved first and last residue. The order of the fields is V gene, J gene, clone size, D gene, CDR3 DNA, CDR3 protein. The D gene is left open where the match is weak. A row's size may be missing; if present it is once, few, many or a size class.

V: TRBV4-1; J: TRBJ1-1; size: few; D: NA; DNA: TGCGCCAGCAGCCTCTACGACAGCCGGACCCCTGAAGCTTTCTTT; CDR3: CASSLYDSRTPEAFF
V: TRBV5-1; J: TRBJ2-7; size: NA; D: TRBD2; DNA: TGCGCCAGCAGCTTGGGGGGACTAGCGAGCTCCTACGAGCAGTACTTC; CDR3: CASSLGGLASSYEQYF
V: TRBV7-3; J: TRBJ2-3; size: NA; D: NA; DNA: TGTGCCAGCATCCCCGTTAAGCCAGATACGCAGTATTTT; CDR3: CASIPVKPDTQYF
V: TRBV7-3; J: TRBJ2-7; size: NA; D: TRBD2; DNA: TGTGCCAGCAGCTTACGGAGCGGGGGGTCCTACGAGCAGTACTTC; CDR3: CASSLRSGGSYEQYF
V: TRBV5-1; J: TRBJ2-3; size: NA; D: TRBD2; DNA: TGCGCCAGCAGCTCATCAACTAGCGGGAGGACCACCACAGATACGCAGTATTTT; CDR3: CASSSSTSGRTTTDTQYF
V: TRBV27; J: TRBJ2-1; size: NA; D: TRBD1; DNA: TGTGCCAGCAGTTCCGGGACAGGGGGCAATGAGCAGTTCTTC; CDR3: CASSSGTGGNEQFF
V: TRBV5-1; J: TRBJ2-7; size: medium-sized; D: TRBD1; DNA: TGCGCCAGCAGCCTCACCGGGACAGGGTATTCCGAGCAGTACTTC; CDR3: CASSLTGTGYSEQYF
V: TRBV18; J: TRBJ2-3; size: NA; D: NA; DNA: TGTGCCAGCTCACTACTGATAACAGGAGTAGACACAGATACGCAGTATTTT; CDR3: CASSLLITGVDTDTQYF
V: TRBV19; J: TRBJ2-1; size: NA; D: TRBD2; DNA: TGTGCCAGTAGTATCCCACTAGCGGGAGGCTCCTACAATGAGCAGTTCTTC; CDR3: CASSIPLAGGSYNEQFF
V: TRBV5-1; J: TRBJ2-2; size: NA; D: TRBD2; DNA: TGCGCCAGCAGCTTATATAGCGGGGTAGAGTCCGGGGAGCTGTTTTTT; CDR3: CASSLYSGVESGELFF
V: TRBV29-1; J: TRBJ2-2; size: NA; D: NA; DNA: TGCAGCGCAGGGGGGATCGGCGGGGAGCTGTTTTTT; CDR3: CSAGGIGGELFF
V: TRBV4-2; J: TRBJ2-7; size: NA; D: NA; DNA: TGTGCCAGCAGCCAAGATCAGGAAACTCCCTCCTACGAGCAGTACTTC; CDR3: CASSQDQETPSYEQYF
V: TRBV5-1; J: TRBJ2-1; size: NA; D: NA; DNA: TGCGCCAGCAGCCCGGCGGGGCCTCAGCGGACTGAGCAGTTCTTC; CDR3: CASSPAGPQRTEQFF
V: TRBV27; J: TRBJ2-3; size: NA; D: TRBD1; DNA: TGTGCCAGCAGTCTCAAGGACAGGGATCTATTCACAGATACGCAGTATTTT; CDR3: CASSLKDRDLFTDTQYF
V: TRBV6-5; J: TRBJ2-7; size: NA; D: TRBD2; DNA: TGTGCCAGCACGCCTAGCGGGGACTACGAGCAGTACTTC; CDR3: CASTPSGDYEQYF
V: TRBV2; J: TRBJ1-1; size: NA; D: NA; DNA: TGTGCCAGCAGTTCATCCCGCCTCTCGGGCACTGAAGCTTTCTTT; CDR3: CASSSSRLSGTEAFF
V: TRBV29-1; J: TRBJ2-2; size: NA; D: NA; DNA: TGCAGCGTTGGGTCGGGTGCGAACACCGGGGAGCTGTTTTTT; CDR3: CSVGSGANTGELFF
V: TRBV27; J: TRBJ2-7; size: NA; D: TRBD1; DNA: TGTGCCAGCAGTCCCGGGACAGGGGGGGACCACGAGCAGTACTTC; CDR3: CASSPGTGGDHEQYF
V: TRBV5-1; J: TRBJ2-3; size: NA; D: TRBD2; DNA: TGCGCCAGCAGCTTCACGGGGACTAGCGGGAGAGGTAGCACAGATACGCAGTATTTT; CDR3: CASSFTGTSGRGSTDTQYF
V: TRBV2; J: TRBJ2-3; size: NA; D: TRBD1; DNA: TGTGCCAGCAGTTCATTAGGACAGGGAGGAGATACGCAGTATTTT; CDR3: CASSSLGQGGDTQYF
V: TRBV7-2; J: TRBJ1-2; size: NA; D: TRBD1; DNA: TGTGCCAGCAGCTTACGTCGGGGACAGGGATTCGACTATGGCTACACCTTC; CDR3: CASSLRRGQGFDYGYTF
V: TRBV6-5; J: TRBJ1-5; size: NA; D: TRBD1; DNA: TGTGCCAGCACCCCAGGGACAGGCGCCAATCAGCCCCAGCATTTT; CDR3: CASTPGTGANQPQHF
V: TRBV9; J: TRBJ1-1; size: once; D: NA; DNA: TGTGCCAGCAGCGCCTGGGCGAACACTGAAGCTTTCTTT; CDR3: CASSAWANTEAFF
V: TRBV10-2; J: TRBJ2-7; size: NA; D: NA; DNA: TGCGCCGTTCAGGGCCTCGAGCAGTACTTC; CDR3: CAVQGLEQYF
V: TRBV25-1; J: TRBJ2-1; size: NA; D: TRBD2; DNA: TGTGCCAGCAGTGAAAAGGGACTAGGTTTAGATGAGCAGTTCTTC; CDR3: CASSEKGLGLDEQFF
V: TRBV28; J: TRBJ2-7; size: NA; D: NA; DNA: TGTGCCAGCAGTCCTGGACAGACCTACGAGCAGTACTTC; CDR3: CASSPGQTYEQYF
V: TRBV15; J: TRBJ1-5; size: NA; D: NA; DNA: TGTGCCACCTACTCCATAGCCCCTGATCATCAGCCCCAGCATTTT; CDR3: CATYSIAPDHQPQHF
V: TRBV6-5; J: TRBJ2-2; size: NA; D: TRBD2; DNA: TGTGCCAGCAGTTACTCACTAGCGGGAGCCGGGGAGCTGTTTTTT; CDR3: CASSYSLAGAGELFF
V: TRBV11-2; J: TRBJ1-2; size: NA; D: TRBD1; DNA: TGTGCCAGCAGCTTAAGTTCCGGGACAGGGGGCGCATATGGCTACACCTTC; CDR3: CASSLSSGTGGAYGYTF
V: TRBV5-1; J: TRBJ2-7; size: NA; D: NA; DNA: TGCGCCAGCAGCTTGGAACAGGCGGGGGAGCAGTACTTC; CDR3: CASSLEQAGEQYF
V: TRBV6-5; J: TRBJ2-3; size: NA; D: TRBD2; DNA: TGTGCCAGCAGTTACTGGGAGGGGCGACAAGATACGCAGTATTTT; CDR3: CASSYWEGRQDTQYF
V: TRBV9; J: TRBJ2-3; size: NA; D: TRBD2; DNA: TGTGCCAGCAGCGGTCGACTAGCGGGAGAGGCAGATACGCAGTATTTT; CDR3: CASSGRLAGEADTQYF
V: TRBV7-2; J: TRBJ1-5; size: NA; D: NA; DNA: TGTGCCAGCAGCTTAATGGCAGCGGGCAATCAGCCCCAGCATTTT; CDR3: CASSLMAAGNQPQHF
V: TRBV29-1; J: TRBJ2-1; size: NA; D: TRBD2; DNA: TGCAGCGTTTACACCAACACGGGAGGGCCTGACAATGAGCAGTTCTTC; CDR3: CSVYTNTGGPDNEQFF
V: TRBV11-3; J: TRBJ2-1; size: NA; D: NA; DNA: TGTGCCAGCAGCTTAGAAGCGGAATCTTACAATGAGCAGTTCTTC; CDR3: CASSLEAESYNEQFF
V: TRBV6-5; J: TRBJ1-4; size: NA; D: NA; DNA: TGTGCCAGCAGTTACGCGGTCAGTAATGAAAAACTGTTTTTT; CDR3: CASSYAVSNEKLFF
V: TRBV19; J: TRBJ2-1; size: once; D: TRBD2; DNA: TGTGCCAGTAGTACGGGAGGAAGAGGGTATGAGCAGTTCTTC; CDR3: CASSTGGRGYEQFF